The rows below give T cell receptor beta chains drawn from one sample of a study of blood T cell repertoires in COVID-19. Repertoires were generated with immunoSEQ multiplex PCR, while TCRdb's copy carries only in-frame clones and drops some. The sample gives around 200,000 clones, approximately 87% of which show up once; around 1% is in the top ten. The sequenced sample was peripheral blood. The source of these receptors is a woman between 18 and 29 years old who had recovered from COVID-19. Both conserved end residues are part of each CDR3. D genes are given only for firm matches. For some rows the clone size is stated as once, few or many, or as a class when expanded; others skip it.

j_call d_call clone_size v_call cdr3_nt cdr3_aa
TRBJ2-3 NA NA TRBV30 TGTGCCTGGAGTCCGATGGGGGGTCAGGAGAACACAGATACGCAGTATTTT CAWSPMGGQENTDTQYF
TRBJ2-2 TRBD2 NA TRBV13 TGTGCCAGCAGCACAAGGACTAGCGGGGGGGAGAACACCGGGGAGCTGTTTTTT CASSTRTSGGENTGELFF
TRBJ2-3 TRBD2 NA TRBV27 TGTGCCAGCAGTCGCCGGACTAGCGGGGTGAACACAGATACGCAGTATTTT CASSRRTSGVNTDTQYF
TRBJ2-3 NA NA TRBV4-3 TGCGCCAGCAGCCAAGGTGCAGGGAGCACAGATACGCAGTATTTT CASSQGAGSTDTQYF
TRBJ1-5 TRBD1 NA TRBV3-1/TRBV3-2 TGTGCCAGCAGACAGACAGGGACTCAGCCCCAGCATTTT CASRQTGTQPQHF
TRBJ2-3 NA NA TRBV25-1 TGTGCCAGCAGTGTTGGGGGGATTTTGGATACGCAGTATTTT CASSVGGILDTQYF
TRBJ2-4 NA NA TRBV13 TGTGCCAGCAGCTCGACCTTACCGGGTGAAGCCAAAAACATTCAGTACTTC CASSSTLPGEAKNIQYF
TRBJ2-7 NA NA TRBV7-2 TGTGCCAGCAGCTTAGTGGCGGCGGCCTACGAGCAGTACTTC CASSLVAAAYEQYF
TRBJ2-5 TRBD1 NA TRBV24-1 TGTGCCACCAGTGATTACGCAGGGGGCTGGGAGACCCAGTACTTC CATSDYAGGWETQYF
TRBJ2-7 TRBD2 NA TRBV29-1 TGCAGCGCGGGGGGAGACTACGAGCAGTACTTC CSAGGDYEQYF
TRBJ1-5 NA NA TRBV3-1/TRBV3-2 TGTGCCAGCAGCCCGGACGGGGTGGGGCAGCCCCAGCATTTT CASSPDGVGQPQHF
TRBJ2-1 NA NA TRBV7-3 TGTGCCAGCAGCTTAGAGGGCAATGAGCAGTTCTTC CASSLEGNEQFF
TRBJ1-2 TRBD1 NA TRBV4-1 TGCGCCAGCAGGCACCCCACGACAGGGGTCTATGGCTACACCTTC CASRHPTTGVYGYTF
TRBJ2-3 NA once TRBV11-3 TGTGCCAGCAGCTCGGGAGGGGGCGCCGGCACAGATACGCAGTATTTT CASSSGGGAGTDTQYF
TRBJ1-5 NA once TRBV19 TGTGCCAGTTCAGACAGACATAGCAATCAGCCCCAGCATTTT CASSDRHSNQPQHF
TRBJ2-5 NA NA TRBV30 TGTGCCTGGAGTTTACACGTACAAGAGACCCAGTACTTC CAWSLHVQETQYF
TRBJ2-3 TRBD2 NA TRBV4-3 TGCGCCAGCAGCCGGAGTCTAGCGGGGGGTAACACAGATACGCAGTATTTT CASSRSLAGGNTDTQYF
TRBJ2-7 TRBD2 NA TRBV6-2/TRBV6-3 TGTGCCAGCAGTTACGTGGCGGGGGGGCTCGAGCAGTACTTC CASSYVAGGLEQYF
TRBJ1-2 TRBD1 once TRBV19 TGTGCCAGCTCGGACAGGGGGAATCATGGCTACACCTTC CASSDRGNHGYTF
TRBJ2-3 NA NA TRBV4-2 TGTGCCAGCAGCCCAGACCGGGTTAGCACAGATACGCAGTATTTT CASSPDRVSTDTQYF
TRBJ1-1 NA NA TRBV19 TGTGCCAGTAGCCAGGGTCCGAACACTGAAGCTTTCTTT CASSQGPNTEAFF
TRBJ1-2 TRBD1 NA TRBV5-6 TGTGCCAGCAGCCCAGGCAGGGGGCATAACTATGGCTACACCTTC CASSPGRGHNYGYTF
TRBJ2-3 NA few TRBV11-3 TGTGCCAGCAATTCCGGGGGACCCACAGATACGCAGTATTTT CASNSGGPTDTQYF
TRBJ2-2 NA NA TRBV9 TGTGCCAGCAGCGCTAACACCGGGGAGCTGTTTTTT CASSANTGELFF
TRBJ1-2 TRBD1 once TRBV5-6 TGTGCCAGCAGCTCCGCGGACAGGAATGAGCATTTCAACTATGGCTACACCTTC CASSSADRNEHFNYGYTF
TRBJ1-2 TRBD1 NA TRBV13 TGTGCCAGCAGCTTAGGCCGTCGACAGGGGTATGGCTACACCTTC CASSLGRRQGYGYTF
TRBJ2-3 TRBD1 NA TRBV10-3 TGTGCCATCAGTTACACAGGGGCAGATACGCAGTATTTT CAISYTGADTQYF
TRBJ2-1 TRBD2 NA TRBV18 TGTGCCAGCTCTCGGACTAGCGGGAGTAGAGAGTTCTTC CASSRTSGSREFF
TRBJ1-2 NA NA TRBV28 TGTGCCAGCACTCCGGGGGGGGCAAACTATGGCTACACCTTC CASTPGGANYGYTF
TRBJ1-2 TRBD1 NA TRBV7-2 TGTGCCAGCAGTAACAACAGGGGGCTTAGCTATGGCTACACCTTC CASSNNRGLSYGYTF
TRBJ1-1 TRBD1 NA TRBV19 TGTGCCAGTAGTCTATTTTCGGGACAGGGGGCTGGTGAAGCTTTCTTT CASSLFSGQGAGEAFF
TRBJ2-3 NA once TRBV10-3 TGTGCCACCTCTGGCGGGGCAACGTCAGATACGCAGTATTTT CATSGGATSDTQYF
TRBJ2-7 NA NA TRBV18 TGTGCCAGCTCGTCGGCTCAGGGGTCGGGCGAGCAGTACTTC CASSSAQGSGEQYF
TRBJ1-2 NA NA TRBV25-1 TGTGCCAGCAATTCAGGGGCGCGGGGCTACACCTTC CASNSGARGYTF
TRBJ1-2 TRBD1 NA TRBV5-6 TGTGCCAGCAGCAAACAGGGGAATTATGGCTACACCTTC CASSKQGNYGYTF
TRBJ2-2 NA NA TRBV24-1 TGTGCCACCAGTGCGGCAGGCACCGGGGAGCTGTTTTTT CATSAAGTGELFF
TRBJ1-1 NA NA TRBV21-1 TGTGCCAGCAGGTCTTGGGGAGGAAGGGTAGCTTTCTTT CASRSWGGRVAFF
TRBJ2-1 TRBD2 few TRBV11-2 TGTGCCAGCAGCTTAGCGGGAGGGCCGGGTGTGCAGTTCTTC CASSLAGGPGVQFF
TRBJ2-3 TRBD2 NA TRBV5-1 TGCGCCAGCAGCCCCCCCGGGACTAGCTCGGATACGCAGTATTTT CASSPPGTSSDTQYF
TRBJ2-1 TRBD2 NA TRBV7-3 TGTGCCAGCAGCCTAAACTCCGGGACTAGCCCAGGCTACAATGAGCAGTTCTTC CASSLNSGTSPGYNEQFF
TRBJ2-2 TRBD1 NA TRBV18 TGTGCCAGCTCCCAGGGGGCTTCGAACACCGGGGAGCTGTTTTTT CASSQGASNTGELFF
TRBJ1-1 NA NA TRBV2 TGTGCCAGCAGTCCAGACATTCCTGAAGCTTTCTTT CASSPDIPEAFF
TRBJ1-2 NA NA TRBV7-2 TGTGCCAGCAGCTTCGCCAAAGGGGGGACTAGCTATGGCTACACCTTC CASSFAKGGTSYGYTF
TRBJ2-1 TRBD2 NA TRBV7-2 TGTGCCAGCAGCTTCGGGAGGTTGACCTACAATGAGCAGTTCTTC CASSFGRLTYNEQFF
TRBJ1-6 NA NA TRBV18 TGTGCCAGCTCACCCTTACTAGAGCATTCACCCCTCCACTTT CASSPLLEHSPLHF
TRBJ2-6 NA NA TRBV20-1 TGCAGTGCTAGTCCGCGGCGCTCTGGGGCCAACGTCCTGACTTTC CSASPRRSGANVLTF
TRBJ1-3 TRBD1 NA TRBV7-9 TGTGCCAGCAGCCCGGGACAGGGGGCATCTGGAAACACCATATATTTT CASSPGQGASGNTIYF
TRBJ2-3 TRBD2 once TRBV5-4 TGTGCCAGCAGCCCGGGGGGGGCGGGAGATACGCAGTATTTT CASSPGGAGDTQYF